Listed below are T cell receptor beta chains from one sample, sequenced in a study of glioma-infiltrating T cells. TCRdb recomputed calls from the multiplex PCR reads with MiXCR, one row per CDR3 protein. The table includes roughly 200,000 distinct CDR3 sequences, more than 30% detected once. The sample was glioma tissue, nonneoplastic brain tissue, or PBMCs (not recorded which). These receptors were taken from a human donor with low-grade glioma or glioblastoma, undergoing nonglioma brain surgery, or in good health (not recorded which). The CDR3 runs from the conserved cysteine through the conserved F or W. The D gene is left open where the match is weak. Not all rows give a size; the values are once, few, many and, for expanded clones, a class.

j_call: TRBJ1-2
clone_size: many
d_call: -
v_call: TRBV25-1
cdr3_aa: CASSGGLVGGYTF
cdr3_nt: TGTGCCAGCAGTGGCGGGCTTGTCGGTGGCTACACCTTC

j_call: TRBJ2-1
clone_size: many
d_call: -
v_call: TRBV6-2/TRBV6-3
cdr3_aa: CASSYLVGGFINEQFF
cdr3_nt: TGTGCCAGCAGTTATTTAGTCGGGGGCTTTATCAATGAGCAGTTCTTC

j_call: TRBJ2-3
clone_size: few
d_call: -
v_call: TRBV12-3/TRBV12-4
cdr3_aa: CASSIRLVEDVRYF
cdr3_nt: TGTGCCAGCAGTATCAGACTAGTAGAGGATGTTCGGTATTTT

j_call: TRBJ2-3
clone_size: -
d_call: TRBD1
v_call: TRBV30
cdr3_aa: CAWRRGLADTQYF
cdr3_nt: TGTGCCTGGAGAAGGGGGCTTGCAGATACGCAGTATTTT

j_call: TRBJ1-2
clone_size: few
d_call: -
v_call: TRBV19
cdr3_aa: CASSDRPWGYTF
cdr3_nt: TGTGCCAGTAGCGACAGGCCTTGGGGCTACACCTTC

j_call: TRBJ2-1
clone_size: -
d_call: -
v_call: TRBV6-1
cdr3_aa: CAKGGTYNEQFF
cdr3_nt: TGTGCCAAGGGCGGAACTTACAATGAGCAGTTCTTC

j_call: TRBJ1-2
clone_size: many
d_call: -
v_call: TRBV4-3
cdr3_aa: CASSQNPGASNYGYTF
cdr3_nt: TGCGCCAGCAGCCAAAATCCCGGGGCCAGTAACTATGGCTACACCTTC

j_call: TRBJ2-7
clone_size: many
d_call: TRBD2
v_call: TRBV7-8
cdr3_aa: CASSLEVAGVKYEQYF
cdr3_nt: TGTGCCAGCAGCTTAGAAGTAGCGGGAGTAAAGTACGAGCAGTACTTC

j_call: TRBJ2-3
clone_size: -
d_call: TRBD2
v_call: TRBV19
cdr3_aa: CASSIVTSGDTDTQYF
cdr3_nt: TGTGCCAGTAGTATAGTTACTAGCGGAGACACAGATACGCAGTATTTT

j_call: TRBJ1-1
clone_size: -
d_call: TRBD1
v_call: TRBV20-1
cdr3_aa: CSDRGDRANTKAFF
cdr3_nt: TGCAGTGATAGAGGGGACAGGGCGAACACTAAAGCTTTCTTT

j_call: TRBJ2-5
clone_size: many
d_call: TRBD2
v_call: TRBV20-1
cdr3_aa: CSAQLAGEQETQYF
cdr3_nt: TGCAGTGCACAACTAGCGGGAGAGCAAGAGACCCAGTACTTC

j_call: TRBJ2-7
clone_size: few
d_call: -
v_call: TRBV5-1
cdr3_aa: CASSLGQQYEQYF
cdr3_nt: TGCGCCAGCAGCTTGGGACAGCAATACGAGCAGTACTTC

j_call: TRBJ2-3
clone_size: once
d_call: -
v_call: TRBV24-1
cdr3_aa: CATSVGGADKQYF
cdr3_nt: TGCGCCACCAGTGTGGGGGGGGCGGATAAGCAGTATTTT